The source of this T cell receptor (beta chain) is a study of T cells in Graves' hyperthyroidism and ophthalmopathy. The CDR3 spans 14 residues. Germline V gene data show CDR1 as MRHNA and CDR2 as SNTAGT. Trimming removed 6 bases at V and 1 base at J, with 9 bases between. Amplified regions were TCR beta CDR3 sequences from RNA transcripts. The HTBI set primed first-round TCR CDR3 RT-PCR. One entry per CDR3 protein results from TCRdb running MiXCR on the multiplex PCR reads. This table has about 410,000 distinct CDR3 sequences, roughly 14% appearing once. Specimen: blood. The clonotype was recovered from a man younger than 35 with Graves' ophthalmopathy. This chain uses TRBV6-4 with TRBJ2-2; D may be TRBD2 (6 bases). CDR3 protein: CASRSGQNTGELFF. CDR3 nucleotides: TGTGCCAGCAGAAGCGGGCAGAACACCGGGGAGCTGTTTTTT.